This is a list of T cell receptor beta chains from one sample in a study of shared clonotypes between healthy human individuals. Libraries were prepared by immunoSEQ multiplex PCR; TCRdb keeps only in-frame clonotypes and omits some of them. The sample includes 550,000 to 700,000 clones, roughly 72% of them seen just once. Sequenced: memory CD4+ T cells sorted from blood. These receptors were collected from a young woman in good health. CDR3s include the opening cysteine and the closing phenylalanine or tryptophan. Each record gives: J gene, D gene, V gene, clone size, CDR3 DNA, CDR3 protein. A D gene is named only where the DNA matches it firmly. Size tells how often a clone was seen (once, few, many) or the class of an expanded clone, and some rows leave it out.

TRBJ2-2 . TRBV5-1 . TGCGCCAGCAGCTTGTCCGTAAATTCTTGGGAGCTGTTTTTT CASSLSVNSWELFF
TRBJ1-2 TRBD1 TRBV11-2 . TGTGCCAGCAGCCCCGTACGCCGGGACAGCTATGGCTACACCTTC CASSPVRRDSYGYTF
TRBJ2-5 . TRBV28 . TGTGCCAGCAGTGAACCGGGGGGCCGTGGAGAGACCCAGTACTTC CASSEPGGRGETQYF
TRBJ2-7 TRBD2 TRBV4-2 . TGTGCCAGCAGCCAAGAGTCGCCTAGCGGATCCTACGAGCAGTACTTC CASSQESPSGSYEQYF
TRBJ2-2 . TRBV6-5 few TGTGCCAGCAGACCTCTAGCGCCGAACACCGGGGAGCTGTTTTTT CASRPLAPNTGELFF
TRBJ2-6 TRBD1 TRBV19 . TGTGCCAGTAGTGCGACAGGGTCGGCCAACGTCCTGACTTTC CASSATGSANVLTF
TRBJ2-7 TRBD1 TRBV13 . TGTGCCAGCAGCCAAACCGGGACAGGGTGGAACGAGCAGTACTTC CASSQTGTGWNEQYF
TRBJ2-3 . TRBV4-1 . TGCGCCAGCAGCCAAGATACTCTGCGGGACGGAGATACGCAGTATTTT CASSQDTLRDGDTQYF
TRBJ1-1 . TRBV4-1 . TGCGCCAGCAGCCCGCGTCAGGGGCTTCCCACTGAAGCTTTCTTT CASSPRQGLPTEAFF
TRBJ2-1 . TRBV7-8 . TGTGCCAGCAGCTTAGTTCCCCGGGCTCACGGCTACAATGAGCAGTTCTTC CASSLVPRAHGYNEQFF
TRBJ1-2 . TRBV14 . TGTGCCAGCAGCCAAGATGTTCACACCAACTATGGCTACACCTTC CASSQDVHTNYGYTF
TRBJ2-3 TRBD2 TRBV5-1 . TGCGCCAGCAGCGCTGGACTAGCGACAGATACGCAGTATTTT CASSAGLATDTQYF
TRBJ2-2 . TRBV28 . TGTGCCAGCAGTTTATTTAGCGACAACACCGGGGAGCTGTTTTTT CASSLFSDNTGELFF
TRBJ2-1 . TRBV5-1 few TGCGCCAGCAGCGAGGACAAGGTTGGACACAATGAGCAGTTCTTC CASSEDKVGHNEQFF
TRBJ1-2 . TRBV21-1 . TGTGCCAGCAGCAAAGAGTATGGGACAGCTGGCCATGGCTACACCTTC CASSKEYGTAGHGYTF
TRBJ2-7 TRBD1 TRBV5-4 once TGTGCCAGCAGCCGTTCCGGGACAGGGGGCTCCGAGCAGTACTTC CASSRSGTGGSEQYF
TRBJ1-1 TRBD1 TRBV2 . TGTGCCAGCAAGCCGCGGGTGACAGGGGGGAACACTGAAGCTTTCTTT CASKPRVTGGNTEAFF
TRBJ2-2 TRBD2 TRBV19 . TGTGCCAGTAGCCCAGGGCAAGCGGGAGGAAACGGGGAGCTGTTTTTT CASSPGQAGGNGELFF
TRBJ1-4 . TRBV5-1 few TGCGCCAGCAGCTTCACCGGGGCCGCCTATCCAACTAATGAAAAACTGTTTTTT CASSFTGAAYPTNEKLFF
TRBJ1-5 . TRBV10-3 few TGTGCCATCAGTGAGTTAAATAGCAATCAGCCCCAGCATTTT CAISELNSNQPQHF
TRBJ2-7 . TRBV5-4 few TGTGCCAGCAGCCCCGGACAAGACGAGCAGTACTTC CASSPGQDEQYF
TRBJ2-1 . TRBV27 . TGTGCCAGCAGCCGGCTTCTGCCGGGAGCCTACAATGAGCAGTTCTTC CASSRLLPGAYNEQFF
TRBJ1-6 . TRBV7-2 . TGTGCCAGCAGCTCCATGCAGGGTGGACATTCACCCCTCCACTTT CASSSMQGGHSPLHF
TRBJ2-5 TRBD2 TRBV10-1 . TGCGCCAGCAGTTCGAGTCGAGCGGGAGTTCAGACCCAGTACTTC CASSSSRAGVQTQYF